This entry describes one TCR beta chain. There is no known antigen for this receptor. The sample holds no much larger clone one base away, and base qualities are not on file. The data are from a study of T-cell memory formation after mild COVID-19 (dated by TCRdb to the early 2020s). In terms of the full investigation: TCR sequence clusters from the two donors were largely donor specific. In two donors, T-cell clones that expanded and contracted after mild COVID-19 were followed by sequencing TCRalpha and TCRbeta repertoires longitudinally. The cohort comprised two young, previously healthy adult volunteers, one female and one male. Beyond this particular receptor, the publication reports: Some responding clones were detected in pre-infection memory, which suggested that pre-existing cross-reactive memory T cells had joined the SARS-CoV-2 response. Only two mild cases were covered in the study, and larger cohorts including severe cases with pre-infection samples were considered necessary. Balanced CD4/CD8 phenotypes were observed for clones contracting from day 15 to 85, whereas a bias towards CD4+ was observed for a second wave of clones expanding from day 15 to 37. The second-wave clones that peaked on day 37 were not confirmed to be SARS-CoV-2 specific. Contracting CD4+ clones were found mainly in CM and EM memory subsets, while CD8+ clones were enriched in EMRA.

The CDR3 goes from the cysteine to the phenylalanine over 16 residues. Only the CDR3 portion is preserved as DNA: 48 bases, with reading frame beginning at the first base. According to the germline V gene, CDR1 reads MNHEY and CDR2 reads SVGAGI. The V end loses 7 bases and the J end loses 3 bases, and a stretch of 18 bases separates them. These reads were obtained on an Illumina NovaSeq 6000. cDNA libraries for TCRalpha and TCRbeta were prepared by 5'RACE using constant-segment primers, with sample barcodes and unique molecular identifiers added. Trizol reagent was used to extract RNA from every sample. Library amplification was performed in two PCR steps, and a second sample barcode and Illumina TruSeq adapters were introduced in the second step. The libraries were sequenced on an Illumina NovaSeq using 2 x 150 bp paired-end reads. Under the source paper's analysis protocol: The reads were demultiplexed and collapsed into UMI-guided consensus sequences using migec v1.2.7. Using mixcr v2.1.11, the UMI consensuses were aligned to TRA and TRB V and J templates and assembled into clonotypes. Expanded or contracted clonotypes were those called significant by both edgeR and NoisET, with noise models trained on biological replicates. edgeR calls used a false discovery rate-adjusted p below 0.01 and a log2 fold-change threshold of 1. PCA with hierarchical clustering of max-normalized trajectories of the 1000 most abundant clonotypes was used as exploratory dynamics analysis. Separately sequenced CD4+ and CD8+ repertoires were used to assign the CD4 or CD8 phenotype of responding clones. Using fastp trimming at Q25 and MiXCR clonotype assembly, TCRdb reanalyzed the public sequencing data and kept in-frame beta chains. All rows with the same CDR3 protein become a single entry with the most common DNA and genes. The V and J calls shown here were made by TCRdb, not taken from the authors' results. The sample contains 250,000 to 350,000 distinct CDR3 sequences, approximately 15% of them found a single time. Around 23% of the sample rests with the top ten.

PBMCs were isolated by Ficoll-Paque density gradient centrifugation. The source of this sequence is a man between 18 and 29 years old who had mild COVID-19 (a few samples of this study predate the infection). The sample titles of this study are shuffled in the database, so cell type and time point are left out; the donor was told from shared clones. Material for sequencing was PBMCs or a T cell subset sorted from them (not recorded which). The rearranged segments are TRBV6-5 and TRBJ2-2, with the D gene not clear enough to name. The DNA reads as follows: TGTGCCAGCACTATACTGGCTCTTTTGGACACCGGGGAGCTGTTTTTT. The encoded protein is CASTILALLDTGELFF.